This T cell receptor beta chain was profiled in a study of T-cell reconstitution after alpha-beta-depleted transplantation in children. Unique molecular identifiers were incorporated into the prepared TCRbeta library. MiXCR was run by TCRdb on the PCR reads, yielding one entry per CDR3 protein. The data contain over 550,000 distinct CDR3 sequences, about 11% of them singletons. V lost 2 bases, J lost 1 base, and 7 bases stayed unmatched. The CDR3 spans 17 residues. Germline assignment: CDR1 MNHEY and CDR2 SVGAGI. This clonotype occurred a few times. Specimen: PBMCs from the stem cell graft donor, collected from the stem cell graft. The J gene is TRBJ2-7, the V gene TRBV6-5, with TRBD2 identical over 11 bases. The sequence was collected from a human donor who donated a stem cell graft to a child with acute myeloid leukemia. The CDR3 here is CASSYKVAGGWSYEQYF. For the CDR3, the DNA is TGTGCCAGCAGTTACAAGGTAGCGGGGGGGTGGTCCTACGAGCAGTACTTC.